This TCR beta chain comes out of a study of control samples from healthy donors and cancer patients. V lost 7 bases and J lost 3, with 13 bases in between. This CDR3 is 15 amino acids long. Germline assignment: CDR1 KGHSH and CDR2 LQKENI. Data came from immunoSEQ multiplex PCR; TCRdb stores just in-frame clones and leaves some out. The table includes about 250,000 clones, around 80% detected once. The sample consisted of PBMCs. The chain employs TRBV18 and TRBJ2-6; the D gene is possibly TRBD1 (6 bases). The source is a woman aged 60-75 years with lung cancer. The CDR3 DNA follows: TGTGCCAGCTTTAAAAGGGGGAATGGGGCCAACGTCCTGACTTTC. Protein product: CASFKRGNGANVLTF.